This T cell receptor (beta chain) was identified in a study of cytomegalovirus exposure and HLA in healthy donors (dated by TCRdb to about 2017). With regard to the full study: An earlier analysis of roughly 500 of the donors reported about 260 Gb of sequence data and 117 million unique TCR beta sequences obtained from roughly 180 million T cells. On average, about 240,000 unique TCR beta nucleotide sequences were sequenced per donor among about 400 genotyped donors of the cohort, with 15% to 20% of those sequences being non-productive. Every repertoire in the discovery cohort had been generated on one and the same sequencing platform. An earlier analysis of more than 450 of the donors used high-throughput TCR beta sequencing to judge whether each TCR beta V gene segment behaved as functional or pseudogenic. An early release that covered about 640 HLA-typed donors contained approximately 300 gigabases of sequencing data and 70 million to 100 million unique TCR sequences. The number of donors typed differed by locus, with 629-630 for A, B, C, DRB1 and DQB1, more than 500 for DQA1, over 600 for DPA1, and about 450 for DPB1. To predict cytomegalovirus infection status, the study combined high-throughput TCR immunosequencing, statistical association of individual TCRs with disease status, and machine learning. The study aimed to test whether signatures of past pathogen exposure could be identified by cataloging public T cell receptors. In a later genetic analysis, genome-wide SNP genotypes for about 55% of the roughly 700 donors were used, and that subset was treated as a discovery cohort. A later analysis re-examined previously published TCR beta repertoires from several hundred donors and added high-resolution HLA genotyping to investigate patterns of TCR occurrence. Among the roughly 430 genotyped donors, about 83% belonged to the genetic ancestry cluster associated with self-reported Caucasian donors. The later analysis used no new phenotypic data to find candidate immune exposures, relying instead on TCR beta sequences and their occurrence across donors. Donor age, sex, ethnicity and CMV serostatus were compiled alongside the repertoire data. Besides the first cohort of under 700 subjects, a separate validation cohort made up of roughly 120 different subjects was used. HLA typing included class I and class II loci at four-digit resolution. Using immunosequencing, the study profiled T cell repertoires from 500 to 800 subjects and related those repertoires to cytomegalovirus serostatus. Roughly 5 DR-DQ haplotypes were handled as single units for association and clustering because linkage in the cohort was strong.

Library generation was performed with the immunoSEQ multiplex PCR assay. The multiplex PCR relied on a mix of 60 forward primers for TCR Vbeta segments and 13 reverse primers for TCR Jbeta segments. A multiplex PCR assay on genomic DNA amplified the CDR3 region of rearranged TCR beta genes. The Illumina HiSeq System was used to sequence the amplified TCR beta libraries as 87-base-pair reads. In the source study's methods: Across the roughly 670 repertoires, a later analysis counted tens of millions of unique TCR beta chains, around 11 million of which were shared by at least two donors. Raw reads were error-corrected and collapsed into unique sequences with a nearest-neighbor algorithm that merged closely related sequences to remove PCR and sequencing errors. CDR3 sequences were aligned to IMGT reference sequences to assign V, D and J gene segments. For a sequence to be retained, at least a six-nucleotide match to both a V gene segment and a J gene segment was required. A rearrangement was called productive if the CDR3 had no stop codons and remained in frame with V and J, and every other rearrangement was called non-productive. CDR3 was defined according to IMGT convention as the region running from the second conserved V-encoded cysteine to the conserved J-encoded phenylalanine. Sequences without an unambiguous match to a single V gene segment were excluded from the earlier analysis of approximately 600 of the donors. In an earlier analysis of almost 600 of the donors, a V segment was called functional when productive rearrangements were above 56.7%, and segregating when the standard deviation between donors exceeded 5%. A statistical classification framework was built for diagnosing cytomegalovirus status from the catalog of TCR beta chain sequences. V and J gene assignment, in a later analysis, came from comparing TCR nucleotide sequences with IMGT/GENE-DB human TR gene sequences. A later analysis assigned CDR3 sequences and most-parsimonious VDJ recombination scenarios with the TCRdist pipeline. In a later analysis, each TCR beta chain was defined by its CDR3 amino acid sequence together with its V-gene family, and reads lacking a unique V-gene family were excluded. To address suspected cross-contamination and a sequencing artifact, a later analysis removed roughly 580 highly shared, low-generation-probability nucleotide sequences. A later analysis calculated a clonal expansion index for each public chain from normalized within-repertoire ranks of inferred template counts. Generation probabilities in a later analysis came from a VDJ recombination model fitted to out-of-frame rearrangements, and those results were checked against IGoR. In a later analysis, TCR-TCR, TCR-HLA and TCR-CMV co-occurrence was scored with hypergeometric tests, and a repertoire-size bias correction was applied to TCR pairs. To estimate false discovery rates, a later analysis permuted the HLA or CMV assignments 20 times. In a later analysis, co-occurring TCRs were grouped with DBSCAN, and TCRdist sequence similarity was added when clustering was performed within HLA-allele-positive subsets. Repertoires with fewer than 30,000 or more than 120,000 public chains were left out of co-occurrence clustering, as were about five repertoires with anomalous nucleotide sharing. The table was pulled from immuneACCESS by TCRdb, which kept in-frame rearrangements only. Such tables lose some clones; where checked, under half of the loss comes from unresolved V genes, and the rest has no known cause. V, J and clone size derive from that table, while D and trimming were established from the DNA sequence. The sample table holds 120,000 or so clones, of which about 8% were seen once. Together, the top ten hold 6% to 7.5% of the sample.

CDR1 MNHEY and CDR2 SVGAGI are derived from the germline V gene. Unmatched junction bases come to 3, with V trimmed by 6 bases and J by 2 bases. Measured from the cysteine to the phenylalanine, the CDR3 is 15 residues long. Just CDR3 DNA is preserved here, 45 bases in frame from base 1. On this clone itself: Its antigen remains undetermined. One base away there is no much larger clone; base qualities are not given.

Study-wide findings and limitations: Assigning TCR associations to individual alleles was difficult when HLA alleles, especially DR and DQ, strongly co-occurred. Roughly uniform sequencing depth across donors was assumed in presence/absence analyses, although this assumption may not hold. In a later genetic analysis, fewer N-insertions in productive TCRs were reported among donors in an Asian-associated ancestry cluster than the approximately 670-donor mean. The study listed 150 to 200 TCR beta chains as associated with cytomegalovirus. An earlier analysis of approximately 500 of the donors showed that most TCR beta V segments appeared in productive rearrangements either about 87% or about 30% of the time, which broadly matched IMGT annotations. A later analysis associated approximately 17,000 TCR beta sequences with specific HLA alleles at a false discovery rate of 0.05. In vitro tests confirmed that a few of the cytomegalovirus-associated TCR beta chains recognize cytomegalovirus antigens. Because the 87-base-pair reads could not distinguish some IMGT-functional V segments, including TRBV6-2 and TRBV6-3, those segments were excluded. A later analysis found that TCR association rates varied across HLA loci, with DRB1 alleles showing the most associated TCRs and HLA-C alleles the fewest. The classifier was reported to diagnose cytomegalovirus status with high specificity and sensitivity in both the original cohort and the validation cohort. According to a later analysis, most CMV-associated TCR beta chains appeared to be HLA-restricted, and the HLA associations seemed to be driven largely by CMV exposure. In a later analysis, HLA-associated TCR beta chains showed more clonal expansion and lower generation probabilities than non-associated chains that were equally common. A further reported finding was that TCR beta sequences accurately predicted the HLA-A and HLA-B alleles for most subjects in the first cohort. CMV serostatus was the only immune exposure information available for the cohort. This cohort had only TCR beta chains sequenced, and the lack of alpha or paired-chain data limited which features could be detected. A later analysis reported that several top co-occurrence clusters appeared linked to parvovirus B19, influenza, CMV and Epstein-Barr virus. Because HLA typing was unavailable for some donors at each locus, only the typed subset was used in association tests. While some public TCRs were present in many individuals, most TCR sequences turned up only very rarely across donors. Because counts were too low, about 15 rarely observed V segments, including chromosome 9 orphons, were left out of the earlier analysis of over 550 of the donors. Linkage disequilibrium might explain the correlated functional status among segregating V segments, but an unknown experimental factor could not be excluded. The authors suggested that the approach could potentially be extended to other disease states and immunological phenotypes. A group of highly shared sequence variants was considered likely to be a technical artifact of the sequencing pipeline. V-gene and J-gene trimming of TCR beta chains was associated with a missense DCLRE1C variant in a later genetic analysis, and the association was replicated in an independent cohort.

The cohort consisted of 650 to 850 healthy bone marrow donors. All cohort members were sampled while nominally healthy, although unrecorded immune exposures were likely present. The donor was CMV seropositive and belonged to the group of 250 to 300 seropositive cohort members. Each donor provided a peripheral blood sample, and peripheral blood mononuclear cells were used for TCR beta sequencing. Genomic DNA was extracted from the blood cell samples with the Qiagen DNeasy Blood Extraction Kit. Sequenced: PBMCs. The source is a middle-aged woman in good health and CMV-seropositive. The V gene is TRBV6-5 and the J gene is TRBJ2-1, and 11 bases in between align with TRBD2. The DNA sequence is given as TGTGCCAGCAGCCTTAGCGGGGGGGCCTACAATGAGCAGTTCTTC. This is translated as CASSLSGGAYNEQFF.